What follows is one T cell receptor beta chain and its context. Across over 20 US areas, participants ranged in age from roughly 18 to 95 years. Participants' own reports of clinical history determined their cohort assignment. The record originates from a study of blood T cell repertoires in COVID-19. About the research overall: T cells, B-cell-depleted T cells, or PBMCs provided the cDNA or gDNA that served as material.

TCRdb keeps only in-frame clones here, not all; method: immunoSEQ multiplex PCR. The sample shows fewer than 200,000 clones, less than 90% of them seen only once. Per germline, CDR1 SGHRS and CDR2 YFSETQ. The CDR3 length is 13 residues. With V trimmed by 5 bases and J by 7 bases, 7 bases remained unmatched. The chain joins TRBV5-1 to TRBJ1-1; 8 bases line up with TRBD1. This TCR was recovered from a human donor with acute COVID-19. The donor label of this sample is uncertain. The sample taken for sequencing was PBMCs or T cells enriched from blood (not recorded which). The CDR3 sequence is CASRTGVSGEAFF. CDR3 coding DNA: TGCGCCAGCAGGACAGGGGTATCGGGTGAAGCTTTCTTT.